Shown below are 18 T cell receptor beta chains from a single sample sequenced in a study of blood T cell repertoires in COVID-19. The method was immunoSEQ multiplex PCR; TCRdb's version includes in-frame clones alone and lacks a portion of them. The data show roughly 410,000 clones, about 89% seen once. Sequenced: peripheral blood. The receptor source for this set is a man aged 35 to 55 with acute or convalescent COVID-19.

The chain couples TRBV28 to TRBJ1-4; no firm D call. The CDR3 extends over 14 amino acids. Germline V gene lookup returns CDR1 MDHEN and CDR2 SYDVKM. V was clipped by 5 bases and J by 8 bases, with 15 bases between them. The CDR3 DNA reads TGTGCCAGCAGTCCCCGACGGGTTGGAGAAAAACTGTTTTTT. This sequence encodes CASSPRRVGEKLFF.

The genes are TRBV27 and TRBJ2-1; D is undetermined. The V end lost 0 bases, the J end lost 5 bases, and 11 bases lay between the germline ends. This CDR3 is built from 15 residues. The germline V gene has CDR1 MNHEY and CDR2 SMNVEV (reference sequence). CDR3 nucleotides: TGTGCCAGCAGTTTATCTAGAGGCCCCCACAATGAGCAGTTCTTC. This codes for CASSLSRGPHNEQFF.

The J gene is TRBJ1-1, the V gene TRBV12-3 or TRBV12-4, with D tentatively TRBD1 (6 bases). The CDR3 loop spans 12 amino acids. The V gene lost 3 bases and the J gene lost 6 bases, with 8 bases spanning the gap. The CDR3 DNA sequence: TGTGCCAGCAGTTTTGGGGGCTCTGAAGCTTTCTTT. This encodes CASSFGGSEAFF.

The genes are TRBV5-5 and TRBJ2-7; possible D gene TRBD2, 6 bases. The germline CDR1 and CDR2 sequences are SGHKS and YYEKEE (reference sequence). The V and J ends lost 2 bases and 5 bases respectively, with 11 bases between them. The CDR3 extends over 13 amino acids. The CDR3 spells CASSFQGGHEQYF. CDR3 sequence (DNA): TGTGCCAGCAGCTTCCAGGGAGGACACGAGCAGTACTTC.

The chain joins TRBV11-2 to TRBJ2-1, with 9 bases aligning to TRBD1. CDR3 length: 15 residues. Germline CDR1 reads SGHAT; CDR2 reads FQNNGV. V was pared by 3 bases and J by 3 bases, with 3 bases of the junction left unmatched. The CDR3 DNA reads as TGTGCCAGCAGCTTGGGACAGGGTGTCTACAATGAGCAGTTCTTC. This gives the protein CASSLGQGVYNEQFF.

The CDR3 nucleotides are TGTGCCAGCAGTCCCGAACCGACAGGGGGCCGATATGGCTACACCTTC. Residues: CASSPEPTGGRYGYTF. The chain carries TRBV2 and TRBJ1-2, with TRBD1 matching 10 bases. Trimming took 5 bases from V and 5 from J; bases not matched to a gene: 11. The CDR3 extends over 16 amino acids. Germline values: CDR1 SNHLY, CDR2 FYNNEI.

This sequence joins TRBV5-1 and TRBJ1-1; D possibly corresponds to TRBD1 (6 bases). The CDR3 has 14 residues. Germline CDR1 reads SGHRS; CDR2 reads YFSETQ. Between the trimmed V and J ends, which lost 3 bases and 4 bases, there was a span of 13 bases. The CDR3 loop is CASSSTGQSTEAFF. In DNA form, the CDR3 reads TGCGCCAGCAGCTCGACAGGACAATCCACTGAAGCTTTCTTT.

This clone has only one observation. The chain couples TRBV30 to TRBJ1-3; no definite D call. CDR1 and CDR2 (germline): GTSNPN, SVGIG (reference sequence). CDR3 size: 12 residues. Trimming left V 5 bases short and J 4 bases short, with 9 bases between. The chain's CDR3 is CAWAGLGNTIYF. The CDR3 DNA follows: TGTGCCTGGGCCGGACTGGGAAACACCATATATTTT.

In this sample, this clone turned up once. V and J are TRBV9 and TRBJ1-3, with TRBD1 matching 7 bases. The CDR3 extends over 17 amino acids. Germline CDR1 reads SGDLS; CDR2 reads YYNGEE. V was pared by 3 bases and J by 6 bases, with 15 bases of the junction left unmatched. CDR3 bases: TGTGCCAGCAGCGCCCTTAAACAGGGGCCTGCCTCAAACACCATATATTTT. This sequence encodes CASSALKQGPASNTIYF.

The chain links TRBV27 to TRBJ1-2, with D unclear. Trimming removed 2 bases at V and 8 bases at J, with 12 bases between. The CDR3 runs 13 residues. The germline gives CDR1 MNHEY, CDR2 SMNVEV (reference sequence). The CDR3 sequence: CASSLERSKGYTF. CDR3 DNA: TGTGCCAGCAGTTTAGAACGGTCGAAGGGCTACACCTTC.

The CDR3 protein is CAWRYTVNNSPLHF. CDR3 DNA sequence: TGTGCCTGGAGATATACAGTGAATAATTCACCCCTCCACTTT. The chain uses TRBV30 and TRBJ1-6; no clear D gene. Trimming stripped 3 bases from V and 5 bases from J, with 11 bases between. Germline V gene lookup returns CDR1 GTSNPN and CDR2 SVGIG (reference sequence). The CDR3 has 14 amino acids.

V is TRBV6-1 and J is TRBJ1-4, with 7 bases identical to TRBD1. Germline CDR1 reads MNHNS; CDR2 reads SASEGT. The CDR3 contains 15 residues. Germline trimming cut 2 bases from V and 7 bases from J; bases unmatched to any gene: 7. CDR3 region: CASSETGDKSEKLFF. The CDR3 coding sequence is TGTGCCAGCAGTGAAACAGGGGACAAAAGTGAAAAACTGTTTTTT.

The chain joins TRBV11-3 to TRBJ2-2, with 7 positions matching TRBD2. Looked up from germline, CDR1 is SGHNT and CDR2 is YENEEA. The CDR3 loop spans 15 amino acids. After removal of 5 bases from V and 8 bases from J, the junction contained 11 bases not matched to a gene. The DNA for the CDR3 is TGTGCCAGCAGCAATGCGGGGGAGGCGGCAGGGGAGCTGTTTTTT. Protein product: CASSNAGEAAGELFF.

V usage is TRBV9 and J usage is TRBJ2-7, with 7 nucleotides matching TRBD1. The CDR3 length is 15 residues. V was clipped by 0 bases and J by 5 bases; unmatched bases: 8. Germline lookup yields CDR1 SGDLS and CDR2 YYNGEE. CDR3 sequence: CASSVVPGGRNEQYF. The CDR3, as DNA: TGTGCCAGCAGCGTAGTTCCAGGGGGAAGGAACGAGCAGTACTTC.

The chain recombines TRBV10-3 with TRBJ2-7, with D tentatively TRBD1 (6 bases). The CDR3 length is 13 residues. CDR1 ENHRY and CDR2 SYGVKD come from the germline V gene. V was trimmed by 6 bases and J by 4 bases, leaving 13 bases between them. The CDR3 sequence: CAIRQLGQYEQYF. CDR3 coding DNA: TGTGCCATCAGGCAACTGGGACAATACGAGCAGTACTTC.

The chain uses TRBV28 and TRBJ2-7, with TRBD2 matching over 12 bases. V gave up 6 bases and J gave up 7 bases; unmatched junction bases: 10. From germline, CDR1 is MDHEN and CDR2 SYDVKM. The CDR3 sequence is 15 residues long. CDR3 protein: CASSALAGGVGEQYF. The CDR3 nucleotides read TGTGCCAGCAGCGCCCTAGCGGGAGGGGTCGGGGAGCAGTACTTC.

This chain uses TRBV9 with TRBJ2-2; D gene ambiguous. Germline CDR1 and CDR2: SGDLS and YYNGEE. CDR3 size: 17 residues. The V end was cut by 2 bases, the J end by 1 base, with 15 bases between. In nucleotides, the CDR3 is TGTGCCAGCAGCGTGTCTGAAAGAAGAGGGAACACCGGGGAGCTGTTTTTT. This sequence encodes CASSVSERRGNTGELFF.

This clone was observed a single time. The chain uses TRBV6-5 and TRBJ2-7, with D perhaps TRBD2 (5 bases). Trimming shortened V by 6 bases and J by 0 bases, and 9 bases separated the two germline ends. Per germline, CDR1 MNHEY and CDR2 SVGAGI. The CDR3 is made up of 13 amino acids. CDR3 sequence (DNA): TGTGCCAGCAGGGTGAGGGCCTCCTACGAGCAGTACTTC. Amino acid sequence: CASRVRASYEQYF.